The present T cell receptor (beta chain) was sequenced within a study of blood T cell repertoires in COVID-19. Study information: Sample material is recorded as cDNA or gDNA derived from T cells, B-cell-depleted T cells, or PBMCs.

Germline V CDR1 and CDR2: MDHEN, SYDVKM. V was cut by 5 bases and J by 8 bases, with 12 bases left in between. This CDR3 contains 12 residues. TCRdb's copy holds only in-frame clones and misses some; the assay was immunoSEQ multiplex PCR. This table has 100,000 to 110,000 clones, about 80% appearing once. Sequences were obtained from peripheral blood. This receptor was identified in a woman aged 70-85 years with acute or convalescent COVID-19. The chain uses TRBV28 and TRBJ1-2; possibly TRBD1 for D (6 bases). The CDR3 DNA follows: TGTGCCAGCAGTGGAACAGGGTGGGGCTACACCTTC. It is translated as CASSGTGWGYTF.